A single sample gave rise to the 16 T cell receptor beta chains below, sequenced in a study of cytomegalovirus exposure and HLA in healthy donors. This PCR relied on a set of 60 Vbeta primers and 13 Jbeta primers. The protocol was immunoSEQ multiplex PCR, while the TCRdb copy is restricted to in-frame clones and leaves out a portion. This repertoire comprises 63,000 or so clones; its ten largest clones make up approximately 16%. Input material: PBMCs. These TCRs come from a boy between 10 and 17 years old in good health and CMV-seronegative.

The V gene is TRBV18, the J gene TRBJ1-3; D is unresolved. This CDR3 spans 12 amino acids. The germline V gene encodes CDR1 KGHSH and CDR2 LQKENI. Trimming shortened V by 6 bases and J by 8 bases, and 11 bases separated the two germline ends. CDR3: CASSPAGYTIYF. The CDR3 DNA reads TGTGCCAGCTCCCCTGCGGGATACACCATATATTTT. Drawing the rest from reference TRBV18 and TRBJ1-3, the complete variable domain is NAGVMQNPRHLVRRRGQEARLRCSPMKGHSHVYWYRQLPEEGLKFMVYLQKENIIDESGMPKERFSAEFPKEGPSILRIQQVVRGDSAAYFCASSPAGYTIYFGEGSWLTVV.

The CDR3 loop is CATQGTGNQPQHF. The CDR3 coding sequence is TGTGCCACCCAAGGGACAGGCAATCAGCCCCAGCATTTT. V usage is TRBV19 and J usage is TRBJ1-5, with TRBD1 matching over 7 bases. J gave up 2 bases and V 10 bases, and 5 bases lay outside the gene matches. The CDR3 contains 13 residues. The germline V gene encodes CDR1 LNHDA and CDR2 SQIVND (reference sequence).

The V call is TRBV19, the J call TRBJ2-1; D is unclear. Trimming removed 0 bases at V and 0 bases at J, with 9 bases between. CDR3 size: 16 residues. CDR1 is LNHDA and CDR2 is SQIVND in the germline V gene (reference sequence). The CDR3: CASSIDPRYSYNEQFF. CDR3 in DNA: TGTGCCAGTAGTATAGATCCACGCTACTCCTACAATGAGCAGTTCTTC.

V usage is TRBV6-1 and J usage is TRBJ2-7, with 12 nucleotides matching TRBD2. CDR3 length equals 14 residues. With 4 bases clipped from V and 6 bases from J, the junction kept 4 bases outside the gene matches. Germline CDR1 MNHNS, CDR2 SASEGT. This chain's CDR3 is CASSVTSGSSEQYF. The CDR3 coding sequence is TGTGCCAGCAGTGTGACTAGCGGGAGCTCCGAGCAGTACTTC.

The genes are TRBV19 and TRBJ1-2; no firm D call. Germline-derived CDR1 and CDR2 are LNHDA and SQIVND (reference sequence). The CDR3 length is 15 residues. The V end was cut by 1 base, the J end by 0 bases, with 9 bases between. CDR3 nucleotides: TGTGCCAGTAGTATAGGGCGGGCAGCTAACTATGGCTACACCTTC. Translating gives CASSIGRAANYGYTF.

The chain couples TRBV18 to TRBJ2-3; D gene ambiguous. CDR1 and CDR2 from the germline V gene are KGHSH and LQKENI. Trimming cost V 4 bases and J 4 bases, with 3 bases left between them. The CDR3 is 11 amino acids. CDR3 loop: CASSRPDTQYF. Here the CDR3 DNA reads TGTGCCAGCTCACGGCCAGATACGCAGTATTTT.

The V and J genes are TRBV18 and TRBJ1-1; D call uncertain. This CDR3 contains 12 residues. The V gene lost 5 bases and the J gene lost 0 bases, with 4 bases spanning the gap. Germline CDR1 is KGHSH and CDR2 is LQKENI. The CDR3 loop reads CASSTVNTEAFF. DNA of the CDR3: TGTGCCAGCTCAACAGTGAACACTGAAGCTTTCTTT.

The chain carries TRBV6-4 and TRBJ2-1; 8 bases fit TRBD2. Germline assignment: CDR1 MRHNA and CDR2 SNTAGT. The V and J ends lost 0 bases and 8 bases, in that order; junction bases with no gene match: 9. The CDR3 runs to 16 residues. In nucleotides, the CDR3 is TGTGCCAGCAGTGACTCTCGGGGGGGGCCTGCCGATGAGCAGTTCTTC. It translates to CASSDSRGGPADEQFF.

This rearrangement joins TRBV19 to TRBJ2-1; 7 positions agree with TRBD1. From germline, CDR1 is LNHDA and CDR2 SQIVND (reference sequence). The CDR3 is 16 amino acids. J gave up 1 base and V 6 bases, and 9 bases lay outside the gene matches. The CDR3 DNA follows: TGTGCCAGTAGGGGCAGGGGCAGGGGGTCCTACAATGAGCAGTTCTTC. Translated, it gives CASRGRGRGSYNEQFF.

DNA for the CDR3: TGTGCCAGCAGTTACGAACAGGGGAGGACGTACACTGAAGCTTTCTTT. It codes for CASSYEQGRTYTEAFF. The genes are TRBV6-6 and TRBJ1-1, with 7 bases lining up with TRBD1. The germline V gene has CDR1 MNHNY and CDR2 SVGAGI (reference sequence). The CDR3 consists of 16 residues. The V segment lost 2 bases and the J segment 3 bases; nucleotides outside the gene matches: 9.

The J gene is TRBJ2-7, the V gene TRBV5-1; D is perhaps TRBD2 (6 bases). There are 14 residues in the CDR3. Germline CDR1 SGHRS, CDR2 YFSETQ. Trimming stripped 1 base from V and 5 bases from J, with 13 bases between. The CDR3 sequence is CASSLRLEDNEQYF. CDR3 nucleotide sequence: TGCGCCAGCAGCTTGAGACTAGAGGATAACGAGCAGTACTTC.

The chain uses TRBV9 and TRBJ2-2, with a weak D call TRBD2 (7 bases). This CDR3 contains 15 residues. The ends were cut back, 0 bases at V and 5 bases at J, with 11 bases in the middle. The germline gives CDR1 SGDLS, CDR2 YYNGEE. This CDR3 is CASSVGEGETGELFF. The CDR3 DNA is TGTGCCAGCAGCGTAGGGGAGGGGGAAACCGGGGAGCTGTTTTTT.

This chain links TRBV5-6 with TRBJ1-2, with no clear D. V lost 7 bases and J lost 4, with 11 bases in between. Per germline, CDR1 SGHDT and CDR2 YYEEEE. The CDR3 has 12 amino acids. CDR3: CASSLTSYGYTF. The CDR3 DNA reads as TGTGCCAGCTCCCTGACAAGCTATGGCTACACCTTC.

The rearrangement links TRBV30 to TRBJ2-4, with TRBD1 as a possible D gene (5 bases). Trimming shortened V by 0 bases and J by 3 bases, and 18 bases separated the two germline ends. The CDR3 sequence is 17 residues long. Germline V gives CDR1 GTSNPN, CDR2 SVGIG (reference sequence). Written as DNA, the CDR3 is TGTGCCTGGAGTGTTATAGGGGTACGGGTGGACAAAAACATTCAGTACTTC. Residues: CAWSVIGVRVDKNIQYF.

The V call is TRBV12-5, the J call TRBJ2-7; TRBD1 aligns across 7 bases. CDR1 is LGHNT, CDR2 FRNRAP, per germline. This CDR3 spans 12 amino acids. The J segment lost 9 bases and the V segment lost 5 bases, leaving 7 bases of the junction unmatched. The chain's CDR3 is CASGLSQGVQYF. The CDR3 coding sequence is TGTGCTAGTGGTCTGTCGCAGGGGGTGCAGTACTTC.

The CDR3 bases are TGTGCCAGCAGCTTGTCGCCGGGGAACTCTGGAAACACCATATATTTT. Amino acid sequence: CASSLSPGNSGNTIYF. V and J are TRBV5-6 and TRBJ1-3, with no clear D. The CDR3 loop spans 16 amino acids. The V end lost 1 base, the J end lost 0 bases, and 11 bases lay between the germline ends. Germline-derived CDR1 and CDR2 are SGHDT and YYEEEE.